Listed here are 32 T cell receptor beta chains from one sample, sequenced in a study of T-cell reconstitution after alpha-beta-depleted transplantation in children. Construction of the TCRbeta library involved unique molecular identifiers. TCRdb analysed the PCR reads with MiXCR anew, one entry per CDR3 protein. The sample lists about 470,000 distinct CDR3 sequences, around 46% seen once, with around 29% in the top ten. The sequencing used PBMCs, collected before TCRalphabeta/CD19-depleted stem cell transplant. These receptors were taken from a girl aged 2-10 years with aplastic anemia, due to receive a stem cell transplant.

The chain carries TRBV12-5 and TRBJ2-1; 8 positions match TRBD1. The CDR3 loop spans 17 amino acids. V shed 4 bases, J shed 3 bases, and the junction held 11 bases outside the gene matches. Germline loops: CDR1 LGHNT, CDR2 FRNRAP. This CDR3 is CASGSGTGTLLYNEQFF. In nucleotides, the CDR3 is TGTGCTAGTGGTTCGGGGACAGGCACCCTCCTCTACAATGAGCAGTTCTTC.

This clonotype showed up many times. In DNA, the CDR3 is TGTGCCAGCATCCCACTAGCGGGACGACACAATGAGCAGTTCTTC. It yields the protein CASIPLAGRHNEQFF. The J gene is TRBJ2-1, the V gene TRBV12-3 or TRBV12-4, with 10 bases fitting TRBD2. V was clipped by 7 bases and J by 5 bases; unmatched bases: 8. The CDR3 covers 15 residues.

This clonotype was observed at least ten times. The chain joins TRBV7-9 to TRBJ2-7; a weak D match, TRBD2 (6 bases). CDR3 length: 14 residues. Trimming shortened V by 1 base and J by 1 base, and 8 bases separated the two germline ends. Germline V gives CDR1 SEHNR, CDR2 FQNEAQ (reference sequence). CDR3 sequence reads: CASSLVGTSYEQYF. The CDR3 DNA reads as TGTGCCAGCAGCTTAGTCGGGACTTCCTACGAGCAGTACTTC.

This clonotype has ten or more counts. This chain uses TRBV3-1 with TRBJ2-7, with 10 bases lining up with TRBD2. The CDR3 covers 15 residues. Germline loops: CDR1 LGHDT, CDR2 YNNKEL (reference sequence). V lost 6 bases, J lost 4 bases, and 9 bases stayed unmatched. The CDR3 sequence is CASRVRPSGSYEQYF. As DNA, the CDR3 is TGTGCCAGCAGGGTAAGGCCTAGCGGGAGTTACGAGCAGTACTTC.

There are many counts of this clonotype. The chain links TRBV19 to TRBJ2-4; TRBD2 agrees at 7 bases. Germline V lookup: CDR1 LNHDA, CDR2 SQIVND (reference sequence). The junction had 4 bases not matched to a gene; V was cut back by 4 bases and J by 7 bases. This CDR3 contains 13 residues. CDR3 nucleotides: TGTGCCAGTAGTACTAGCGGCTCCAACATTCAGTACTTC. Protein sequence: CASSTSGSNIQYF.

The rearrangement uses TRBV15 and TRBJ2-2, with D tentatively TRBD2 (5 bases). V lost 7 bases to trimming and J lost 3 bases, with 9 bases between them. The CDR3 sequence is 13 residues long. Germline loops: CDR1 LNHNV, CDR2 YYDKDF (reference sequence). The DNA of the CDR3 is TGTGCCACCACTCCGGGATACACCGGGGAGCTGTTTTTT. The encoded protein is CATTPGYTGELFF.

About this clonotype: With a much larger clone just one base away, this may be a read error. The conserved phenylalanine or tryptophan normally closing the CDR3 is absent here, so this likely arose from a read error. The gene calls are TRBV7-9 and TRBJ2-7; D is uncertain. CDR3 length equals 12 residues. V lost 10 bases to trimming and J lost 3 bases, with 13 bases between them. Germline V gives CDR1 SEHNR, CDR2 FQNEAQ (reference sequence). CDR3 sequence: CATLSMDYEQYC. DNA of the CDR3: TGTGCCACCCTATCGATGGACTACGAGCAGTACTGC.

CDR3 amino acids: CASSLVGLADTGELFF. CDR3 coding DNA: TGTGCCAGCAGCTTAGTTGGACTAGCGGATACCGGGGAGCTGTTTTTT. The chain couples TRBV7-8 to TRBJ2-2; 10 bases align to TRBD2. Unmatched junction bases numbered 4, after V lost 1 base and J lost 5 bases. This CDR3 region has 16 residues. Germline values: CDR1 SGHVS, CDR2 FQNEAQ.

V usage is TRBV7-6 and J usage is TRBJ2-2; D is ambiguous. Deletions cut 5 bases from V and 6 bases from J, with 7 bases between. This CDR3 region has 12 residues. Germline CDR1 SGHVS, CDR2 FNYEAQ. DNA for the CDR3: TGTGCCAGCAGCCCCTTAGCCGGGGAGCTGTTTTTT. This encodes CASSPLAGELFF.

This clonotype has ten or more counts. The rearrangement links TRBV5-1 to TRBJ2-3; D not resolved. Trimming took off 7 bases at V and 5 bases at J, with 14 bases between the two ends. Germline values: CDR1 SGHRS, CDR2 YFSETQ. The length of the CDR3 is 13 residues. The CDR3, as DNA: TGCGCCAGCCAGGACCAGCCCCGAGATACGCAGTATTTT. Translation gives CASQDQPRDTQYF. Combining the CDR3 with reference TRBV5-1 and TRBJ2-3 gives the whole variable domain KAGVTQTPRYLIKTRGQQVTLSCSPISGHRSVSWYQQTPGQGLQFLFEYFSETQRNKGNFPGRFSGRQFSNSRSEMNVSTLELGDSALYLCASQDQPRDTQYFGPGTRLTVL.

This clonotype was recorded many times. V and J are TRBV9 and TRBJ2-3, with D hard to call. CDR1 and CDR2 (germline): SGDLS, YYNGEE. V was pared by 2 bases and J by 3 bases, with 16 bases between. The CDR3 spans 16 residues. Here the CDR3 DNA reads TGTGCCAGCAGCGTTCGGTCGAAAGGTCTAACAGATACGCAGTATTTT. Protein: CASSVRSKGLTDTQYF.

The rearrangement links TRBV28 to TRBJ2-7; D is perhaps TRBD2 (6 bases). Trimming removed 2 bases from V and 7 bases from J, with 18 bases in between. The length of the CDR3 is 15 residues. Germline V lookup: CDR1 MDHEN, CDR2 SYDVKM. CDR3: CASSLAGTGGREQYF. In DNA form, the CDR3 reads TGTGCCAGCAGTTTAGCCGGGACTGGGGGTCGGGAGCAGTACTTC.

The chain has TRBV7-2 and TRBJ2-7; D tentatively reads TRBD1 or TRBD2 (5 bases each). The ends were cut back, 1 base at V and 0 bases at J, with 10 bases in the middle. The germline CDR1 and CDR2 sequences are SGHTA and FQGNSA. This CDR3 region has 15 residues. CDR3 in DNA: TGTGCCAGCAGCTTAGAGTTGGGGGTCTCCTACGAGCAGTACTTC. Its translation is CASSLELGVSYEQYF.

The chain links TRBV6-1 to TRBJ2-1, with 8 bases lining up with TRBD1. CDR1 and CDR2 from the germline V gene are MNHNS and SASEGT. Trimming cost V 6 bases and J 5 bases; bases outside gene matches: 6. CDR3 length: 14 amino acids. The CDR3 spells CASRTGETHNEQFF. The CDR3 coding sequence is TGTGCCAGCAGGACAGGGGAAACCCACAATGAGCAGTTCTTC.

This clonotype was observed at least ten times. Here the CDR3 reads CASSYSISTGQGQPQHF. CDR3 nucleotides: TGTGCCAGCAGTTACTCGATTTCGACGGGCCAGGGTCAGCCCCAGCATTTT. This chain links TRBV6-2 or TRBV6-3 with TRBJ1-5; D may be TRBD1 (5 bases). The ends were cut back, 0 bases at V and 6 bases at J, with 18 bases in the middle. Looked up from germline, CDR1 is MNHEY and CDR2 is SVGEGT. This CDR3 is built from 17 residues.

At least ten counts were recorded for this clonotype. V usage is TRBV2 and J usage is TRBJ2-1; D tentatively fits TRBD1 or TRBD2 (5 bases each). With 0 bases removed from V and 11 bases from J, the gap between germline ends came to 14 bases. The CDR3 length is 14 residues. Germline V gene lookup returns CDR1 SNHLY and CDR2 FYNNEI. The CDR3 spells CASSEAGTGNKQFF. CDR3 bases: TGTGCCAGCAGTGAAGCGGGGACGGGAAATAAGCAGTTCTTC.

This clonotype was recorded only once. The junction and the germline gene differ at one end; a read error may be behind it. V gene TRBV7-9 combines with J gene TRBJ2-1, with TRBD2 matching over 10 bases. The CDR3 spans 14 residues. In germline, CDR1 is SEHNR, CDR2 FQNEAQ (reference sequence). CDR3 bases: TGTGCCAGCAGCTTAGTTCTAGCGGGAGCTGCGCGCGACTTC. Its translation: CASSLVLAGAARDF.

This clonotype was seen at least ten times. This chain joins TRBV20-1 and TRBJ2-2; D gene uncertain. The germline V and J ends were trimmed by 6 bases and 0 bases, with 11 bases remaining between them. Germline loops: CDR1 DFQATT, CDR2 SNEGSKA (reference sequence). The CDR3 length is 14 residues. Here the CDR3 DNA reads TGCAGTGCATCGACCCCTACGAACACCGGGGAGCTGTTTTTT. This codes for CSASTPTNTGELFF.

The table lists this clonotype with a few counts. The rearrangement links TRBV2 to TRBJ1-5; 12 bases align to TRBD1. This CDR3 is 14 amino acids long. Germline loops: CDR1 SNHLY, CDR2 FYNNEI. The J segment lost 7 bases and the V segment lost 5 bases, leaving 3 bases of the junction unmatched. CDR3 sequence (DNA): TGTGCCAGCAGTTTCGGGACAGGGGGCCAGCCCCAGCATTTT. It yields the protein CASSFGTGGQPQHF.

This clonotype has only a few counts. This chain joins TRBV4-2 and TRBJ2-1, with 8 bases that match TRBD2. V was clipped by 7 bases and J by 6 bases; unmatched bases: 11. The germline V gene has CDR1 LGHNA and CDR2 YNFKEQ. The CDR3 spans 15 residues. CDR3: CASTLGRERGNEQFF. The CDR3 region has the DNA TGTGCCAGCACCCTCGGGAGGGAGCGGGGCAATGAGCAGTTCTTC.

The chain recombines TRBV5-1 with TRBJ2-1; TRBD2 agrees at 7 bases. Trimming cost V 0 bases and J 6 bases; bases outside gene matches: 6. The CDR3 contains 15 residues. In germline, CDR1 is SGHRS, CDR2 YFSETQ. The CDR3 sequence is CASSLAGGSLNEQFF. The CDR3 coding sequence is TGCGCCAGCAGCTTGGCGGGAGGCTCCCTCAATGAGCAGTTCTTC.

The genes are TRBV6-2 or TRBV6-3 and TRBJ2-3, with D perhaps matching TRBD2 (6 bases). V shed 0 bases and J shed 5 bases, with 9 bases lying between them. Germline V CDR1 and CDR2: MNHEY, SVGEGT. CDR3 length equals 14 residues. The chain's CDR3 is CASSYSGGGDTQYF. The CDR3 region has the DNA TGTGCCAGCAGTTACTCGGGGGGAGGAGATACGCAGTATTTT.

The chain uses TRBV27 and TRBJ1-2, with 7 positions matching TRBD1. In germline, CDR1 is MNHEY, CDR2 SMNVEV (reference sequence). The junction had 8 bases not matched to a gene; V was cut back by 2 bases and J by 8 bases. The CDR3 spans 14 residues. CDR3 loop: CASSLRTGGRGYTF. CDR3 nucleotide sequence: TGTGCCAGCAGTTTACGGACAGGAGGAAGGGGCTACACCTTC.

The rearrangement uses TRBV30 and TRBJ2-7; D is uncertain. The CDR3 sequence is 13 residues long. Germline assignment: CDR1 GTSNPN and CDR2 SVGIG (reference sequence). The germline V and J ends were trimmed by 1 base and 5 bases, with 12 bases remaining between them. Here the CDR3 DNA reads TGTGCCTGGAGTGAGATAGATCCCCACGAGCAGTACTTC. Its translation is CAWSEIDPHEQYF. Drawing the rest from reference TRBV30 and TRBJ2-7, the complete variable domain is SQTIHQWPATLVQPVGSPLSLECTVEGTSNPNLYWYRQAAGRGLQLLFYSVGIGQISSEVPQNLSASRPQDRQFILSSKKLLLSDSGFYLCAWSEIDPHEQYFGPGTRLTVT.

The chain is built from TRBV7-3 and TRBJ1-1, with D hard to call. Per germline, CDR1 SGHTA and CDR2 FQGTGA. This CDR3 has 15 residues. V shed 5 bases and J shed 4 bases, with 17 bases lying between them. CDR3: CASSPTALIGTEAFF. In nucleotides, the CDR3 is TGTGCCAGCAGCCCTACTGCCCTAATCGGCACTGAAGCTTTCTTT. Full variable domain (remainder filled in from reference TRBV7-3 and TRBJ1-1): GAGVSQTPSNKVTEKGKYVELRCDPISGHTALYWYRQSLGQGPEFLIYFQGTGAADDSGLPNDRFFAVRPEGSVSTLKIQRTERGDSAVYLCASSPTALIGTEAFFGQGTRLTVV.

This clonotype was counted between two and nine times. This chain's CDR3 is CSARDRRYSTDTQYF. CDR3 nucleotides: TGCAGTGCTAGGGACAGGCGCTATAGCACAGATACGCAGTATTTT. The chain joins TRBV20-1 to TRBJ2-3, with TRBD1 matching over 7 bases. CDR1 and CDR2 (germline): DFQATT, SNEGSKA (reference sequence). The CDR3 contains 15 residues. The J segment lost 0 bases and the V segment lost 3 bases, leaving 6 bases of the junction unmatched.

The V gene is TRBV20-1, the J gene TRBJ2-1; 15 bases agree with TRBD2. The CDR3 has 17 amino acids. V dropped 7 bases and J dropped 6; count of bases not matched to a gene: 13. The germline V gene has CDR1 DFQATT and CDR2 SNEGSKA (reference sequence). Here the CDR3 reads CSVIGTSGRFLGNEQFF. The DNA of the CDR3 is TGCAGTGTAATCGGGACTAGCGGGAGGTTCCTCGGCAATGAGCAGTTCTTC.

The rearrangement uses TRBV10-3 and TRBJ2-3, with 12 bases that match TRBD2. CDR3 length equals 16 residues. Looked up from germline, CDR1 is ENHRY and CDR2 is SYGVKD. V was clipped by 4 bases and J by 5 bases; unmatched bases: 7. CDR3 sequence (DNA): TGTGCCATCAGTGGCCCCCTAGCGGGGGGGATAGATACGCAGTATTTT. Translation gives CAISGPLAGGIDTQYF.

V gene TRBV5-1 combines with J gene TRBJ2-3; D possibly corresponds to TRBD2 (5 bases). V lost 4 bases and J lost 2, with 17 bases in between. Germline values: CDR1 SGHRS, CDR2 YFSETQ. The CDR3 loop spans 16 amino acids. The CDR3 bases are TGCGCCAGCAGCCAAGAATCCGGACTTCTCACAGATACGCAGTATTTT. Protein: CASSQESGLLTDTQYF.

The chain is built from TRBV5-5 and TRBJ2-1; D unresolved. Germline-derived CDR1 and CDR2 are SGHKS and YYEKEE (reference sequence). The CDR3 runs 13 residues. The V end was cut by 2 bases, the J end by 8 bases, with 11 bases between. This CDR3 reads CASSFSKNYEQFF. CDR3 in DNA: TGTGCCAGCAGCTTCAGCAAAAACTATGAGCAGTTCTTC.

This clonotype was detected ten times or more. The V and J genes are TRBV5-1 and TRBJ2-7; 10 bases are a match to TRBD2. The CDR3 covers 17 residues. Trimming took 4 bases from V and 2 from J; bases not matched to a gene: 12. The V gene's germline CDR1 is SGHRS and CDR2 YFSETQ. The CDR3 DNA reads as TGCGCCAGCAGCGAGCAGCCTAGCGGGAGTTCGACCTACGAGCAGTACTTC. Protein: CASSEQPSGSSTYEQYF.

This clonotype was seen many times. The chain joins TRBV12-3 or TRBV12-4 to TRBJ1-2; D may be TRBD1 (6 bases). V lost 2 bases and J lost 4, with 17 bases in between. CDR3 length equals 16 residues. As DNA, the CDR3 is TGTGCCAGCAGTTTAACTACAGGGAAGGAAAGCTATGGCTACACCTTC. Protein: CASSLTTGKESYGYTF.